Reported below is one TCR beta chain. Germline V gives CDR1 SGHDT, CDR2 YYEEEE. The CDR3 covers 15 residues. V dropped 4 bases and J dropped 0 bases, with 14 bases sitting between them. The data were produced by immunoSEQ multiplex PCR, yet TCRdb's version contains in-frame clones alone and is incomplete. The data show 15,000 to 20,000 clones, around 63% seen once. Treatment specified: randomized to nivolumab then ipilimumab (arm A) or the reverse (arm B). PBMC sorting kept live CD3+CD8+ cells without CD19 or CD56. The data originate from a study of sequential checkpoint blockade in melanoma. Study at large: Arm A got nivolumab then ipilimumab; arm B the reverse, 1:1.

The receptor's source is a human donor with melanoma. This specimen consisted of CD8+ T cells sorted from blood (inferred from file names), obtained from a patient given nivolumab and ipilimumab in sequence. The J gene is TRBJ2-7, the V gene TRBV5-6, with D maybe TRBD1 (6 bases). The CDR3 here is CASSPDRRSSYEQYF. The DNA for the CDR3 is TGTGCCAGCAGCCCAGACAGGAGGAGCTCCTACGAGCAGTACTTC.